This is a list of T cell receptor beta chains from one sample in a study of early T cells in non-severe SARS-CoV-2 infection. In TCRdb, the 5' RACE reads were re-called with MiXCR into one record per CDR3 protein. The table includes about 66,000 distinct CDR3 sequences, approximately 9.2% detected once. The source material was whole blood. The receptor set was obtained from an adult who was a healthcare worker with PCR-confirmed SARS-CoV-2 infection or an uninfected control (not recorded which). CDR3s include the opening cysteine and the closing phenylalanine or tryptophan. A D gene is named only where the DNA matches it firmly. Clone sizes are given selectively: once, few, many, or a class where the clone is expanded.

cdr3_length d_call j_call clone_size v_call cdr3_nt cdr3_aa
12 . TRBJ1-1 . TRBV28 TGTGCCAGCACCTCCGTCGGGGGGCCGGCTTTCTTT CASTSVGGPAFF
19 . TRBJ2-5 many TRBV4-1 TGCGCCAGCAGCCAAGTGGGCAGGGGTAGCGGGCCCATCGAAGAGACCCAGTACTTC CASSQVGRGSGPIEETQYF
15 TRBD2 TRBJ2-1 . TRBV20-1 TGCAGTGCTAAACCTAGCGGGAAGGGCTACAATGAGCAGTTCTTC CSAKPSGKGYNEQFF
18 TRBD1 TRBJ1-3 many TRBV12-3/TRBV12-4 TGTGCCAGCAGTTTGGGACCGGGACAGGGGGCTTCTGGAAACACCATATATTTT CASSLGPGQGASGNTIYF
15 . TRBJ2-7 few TRBV6-1 TGTGCCAGCAGGCACAGGGAATTGAGCTCCTACGAGCAGTACTTC CASRHRELSSYEQYF
16 TRBD2 TRBJ2-3 few TRBV5-4 TGTGCCAGCAGCTTGGTAGCGGGAGGGCCGACAGATACGCAGTATTTT CASSLVAGGPTDTQYF
15 . TRBJ1-4 . TRBV20-1 TGCAGTGCTAGTAACAGGGCGCTCCATAATGAAAAACTGTTTTTT CSASNRALHNEKLFF
13 . TRBJ1-2 large TRBV12-3/TRBV12-4 TGTGCCAGCAGCTTGGGACGATTGGGAGGCTACACCTTC CASSLGRLGGYTF
15 TRBD1 TRBJ1-6 . TRBV30 TGTGCCTGGAGACCCCGGGACAGGGATAATTCACCCCTCCACTTT CAWRPRDRDNSPLHF
11 . TRBJ2-5 . TRBV5-5 TGTGCCAGCATTTTTGCCGGGACCCAGTACTTC CASIFAGTQYF
11 . TRBJ2-3 few TRBV20-1 TGCAGTGCTAGTACGAGGCGGGCGCAGTATTTT CSASTRRAQYF
15 . TRBJ2-7 few TRBV27 TGTGCCAGCAGTTCTTACAGGGTTCTCACCTACGAGCAGTACTTC CASSSYRVLTYEQYF
16 . TRBJ2-2 . TRBV19 TGTGCCAGTACCTTGGGGCAGCCCTCGAACACCGGGGAGCTGTTTTTT CASTLGQPSNTGELFF
13 . TRBJ1-2 many TRBV20-1 TGCAGTGTCCCTGAGGCCTCTAACTATGGCTACACCTTC CSVPEASNYGYTF
13 TRBD1 TRBJ1-2 many TRBV29-1 TGCAGCGCTCCGGGACAGACTAACTATGGCTACACCTTC CSAPGQTNYGYTF
16 . TRBJ2-3 few TRBV9 TGTGCCAGCAGCGATGTGGAACGAGTCACCCGGGATACGCAGTATTTT CASSDVERVTRDTQYF
21 TRBD1 TRBJ2-6 few TRBV4-1 TGCCCCAGCAGCCAAGGACTAAGAAGAGGGACAGGGGAGTCTGGGGCCAACGTCCTGACTTTC CPSSQGLRRGTGESGANVLTF
15 TRBD2 TRBJ2-3 . TRBV5-1 TGCGCCAGCAGCAACGGCCTAGCGGAGCCTGATACGCAGTATTTT CASSNGLAEPDTQYF